The present T cell receptor beta chain was sequenced within a study of low-dose radiotherapy and immunotherapy resistance in tumors. Background on the study: Patients took 300 mg oral aspirin daily for four cycles from cycle 1 day 1.

Alpha and beta chains were covered, as first-strand cDNA relied on TRAV- and TRBV-specific primers. It was with a constant-region primer and a V-primer adapter that TCRs were amplified over 20 PCR cycles. TCRdb fed the reads into MiXCR, producing one record per CDR3 protein. Among approximately 100,000 distinct CDR3 sequences listed, more than 20% were seen once. This clonotype was seen at least ten times. Noted time point: after trial treatment. Treatment given: LDRT plus nivolumab, ipilimumab, low-dose cyclophosphamide and aspirin (RACIN trial). V gave up 6 bases and J gave up 4 bases, with 22 bases separating them. From germline, CDR1 is ENHRY and CDR2 SYGVKD. The CDR3 extends over 16 amino acids.

This TCR came from a male donor with prostate cancer. The chain carries TRBV10-3 and TRBJ2-7; a weak D match, TRBD2 (5 bases). The material sequenced was PBMCs, taken after low-dose radiotherapy plus immunotherapy. CDR3 in DNA: TGTGCCATCAGGGGCTCTCGGGGTGAGGGAATATACGAGCAGTACTTC. This sequence encodes CAIRGSRGEGIYEQYF.